The 26 T cell receptor beta chains given below trace back to one sample, sequenced in a study of T cell changes during pregnancy in multiple sclerosis. The assay was immunoSEQ multiplex PCR, and TCRdb's table has in-frame clones only and misses some. The sample shows some 30,000 clones, about 89% of them seen only once. Sequencing used CD8+ T cells from peripheral blood mononuclear cells, obtained in the third trimester of pregnancy. Receptors originate from a female donor with multiple sclerosis, enrolled in a pregnancy study.

The CDR3 DNA follows: TGTGCCAGCAGCCCTAGCGGGGGGCCTCTTGCCTCTAGCACAGATACGCAGTATTTT. Protein sequence: CASSPSGGPLASSTDTQYF. This chain connects TRBV7-3 to TRBJ2-3; 11 bases are shared with TRBD2. Germline CDR1 and CDR2: SGHTA and FQGTGA. The CDR3 is made up of 19 amino acids. V was clipped by 5 bases and J by 0 bases; unmatched bases: 13.

The chain links TRBV9 to TRBJ1-1, with D maybe TRBD1 (5 bases). Germline CDR1 SGDLS, CDR2 YYNGEE. Trimming stripped 0 bases from V and 8 bases from J, with 17 bases between. This CDR3 has 15 amino acids. The CDR3 DNA reads TGTGCCAGCAGCGTAGATGGGGCTAGTCGATTGGAAGCTTTCTTT. This encodes CASSVDGASRLEAFF.

V usage is TRBV7-8 and J usage is TRBJ2-3, with 11 bases aligning to TRBD2. CDR1 is SGHVS and CDR2 is FQNEAQ in the germline V gene. The CDR3 has 20 amino acids. V shed 3 bases, J shed 2 bases, and the junction held 16 bases outside the gene matches. CDR3 region: CASSFRRGASGGIITDTQYF. DNA for the CDR3: TGTGCCAGCAGCTTCCGTCGAGGGGCTAGCGGGGGGATCATCACAGATACGCAGTATTTT.

V and J are TRBV28 and TRBJ2-1; no clear D. Germline assignment: CDR1 MDHEN and CDR2 SYDVKM. V was pared by 6 bases and J by 5 bases, with 5 bases between. CDR3 length: 11 amino acids. The CDR3 here is CASRYNNEQFF. Written as DNA, the CDR3 is TGTGCCAGCAGATACAACAATGAGCAGTTCTTC.

The chain joins TRBV7-9 to TRBJ2-3, with D perhaps TRBD2 (5 bases). Germline V gives CDR1 SEHNR, CDR2 FQNEAQ (reference sequence). The length of the CDR3 is 17 residues. V shed 5 bases and J shed 5 bases, with 23 bases lying between them. The chain's CDR3 is CASSRLPVREAQDTQYF. The CDR3 region has the DNA TGTGCCAGCAGCCGCCTCCCCGTTCGGGAAGCCCAAGATACGCAGTATTTT.

The rearrangement joins TRBV5-5 to TRBJ2-3; 7 nucleotides line up with TRBD1. V shed 5 bases, J shed 2 bases, and the junction held 2 bases outside the gene matches. This CDR3 is 13 amino acids long. Germline V CDR1 and CDR2: SGHKS, YYEKEE (reference sequence). The CDR3 region is CASRDRSTDTQYF. As DNA, the CDR3 is TGTGCCAGCAGGGACAGGTCCACAGATACGCAGTATTTT.

V gene TRBV5-4 combines with J gene TRBJ2-5; TRBD2 aligns across 14 bases. Germline V gene data show CDR1 as SGHNT and CDR2 as YYREEE (reference sequence). Trimming cost V 5 bases and J 4 bases; bases outside gene matches: 4. The CDR3 sequence is 15 residues long. The CDR3 coding sequence is TGTGCCAGCAGACAGGGACTAGCGGGAGTAGAGACCCAGTACTTC. Protein: CASRQGLAGVETQYF.

This chain connects TRBV14 to TRBJ1-1, with TRBD1 matching 9 bases. Germline V gives CDR1 SGHDN, CDR2 FVKESK. J gave up 1 base and V 3 bases, and 6 bases lay outside the gene matches. CDR3 length: 16 residues. The CDR3 bases are TGTGCCAGCAGCCACCCCCCGGGACAGGGGAACACTGAAGCTTTCTTT. The encoded protein is CASSHPPGQGNTEAFF.

The chain couples TRBV6-6 to TRBJ1-2, with 7 bases matching TRBD1. With V trimmed by 4 bases and J by 8 bases, 10 bases remained unmatched. This CDR3 region has 14 residues. CDR1 MNHNY and CDR2 SVGAGI come from the germline V gene (reference sequence). CDR3 protein: CASSSPGGWDGYTF. The CDR3 DNA is TGTGCCAGCAGTTCTCCAGGGGGATGGGACGGCTACACCTTC.

The V and J genes are TRBV9 and TRBJ2-5; tentatively, D is TRBD2 (6 bases). Trimming removed 2 bases at V and 4 bases at J, with 12 bases between. From germline, CDR1 is SGDLS and CDR2 YYNGEE. The CDR3 runs 14 residues. The CDR3, as DNA: TGTGCCAGCAGCGTGTCTGGGGGGACAGAGACCCAGTACTTC. As protein: CASSVSGGTETQYF.

The chain carries TRBV2 and TRBJ1-2; TRBD1 might be the D (5 bases). Germline loops: CDR1 SNHLY, CDR2 FYNNEI. CDR3 length: 9 residues. CDR3 DNA sequence: TGTGGCGGGGGGGGAGGCTACACCTTC. Translating it yields CGGGGGYTF.

J is TRBJ2-1 and V is TRBV19; maybe TRBD2 (6 bases). The CDR3 has 13 amino acids. Trimming left V 3 bases short and J 8 bases short, with 11 bases between. CDR1 and CDR2 from the germline V gene are LNHDA and SQIVND (reference sequence). Here the CDR3 DNA reads TGTGCCAGTAGTATCTTCGGGGGAGATGAGCAGTTCTTC. Its translation: CASSIFGGDEQFF.

This clone was seen a single time. The CDR3 DNA sequence: TGTGCCAGCAGCCCCCGACAGTACATGAATGAGCAGTTCTTC. Amino acid sequence: CASSPRQYMNEQFF. This chain uses TRBV7-6 with TRBJ2-1; tentative D call: TRBD1 (5 bases). Trimming left V 5 bases short and J 7 bases short, with 15 bases between. The CDR3 runs 14 residues. Germline CDR1 reads SGHVS; CDR2 reads FNYEAQ.

The chain has TRBV2 and TRBJ2-3, with D perhaps TRBD2 (6 bases). The germline CDR1 and CDR2 sequences are SNHLY and FYNNEI. V was pared by 7 bases and J by 14 bases, with 13 bases between. The CDR3 spans 10 residues. The CDR3 spells CASKGTAPYF. CDR3 bases: TGTGCCAGCAAGGGGACTGCTCCGTATTTT.

The V call is TRBV28, the J call TRBJ1-1; D possibly corresponds to TRBD1 (5 bases). The length of the CDR3 is 14 residues. Trimming pared 5 bases from V and 4 bases from J, leaving 14 bases between. In germline, CDR1 is MDHEN, CDR2 SYDVKM. The CDR3 protein is CASSGQARGTEAFF. Written as DNA, the CDR3 is TGTGCCAGCAGTGGCCAGGCAAGGGGCACTGAAGCTTTCTTT.

This clone was picked up a small number of times. This chain links TRBV2 with TRBJ2-5; 9 bases are a match to TRBD1. Trimming removed 5 bases from V and 1 base from J; junction bases left unmatched: 5. In germline, CDR1 is SNHLY, CDR2 FYNNEI. CDR3 size: 15 residues. The CDR3 coding sequence is TGTGCCAGCAGTCGGACAGGGGTGGCCCAAGAGACCCAGTACTTC. Translating it yields CASSRTGVAQETQYF.

The CDR3 coding sequence is TGTGCCAGCAGCTCCCTGACTAGTAGAGGAAAAGAGACCCAGTACTTC. Encoded protein: CASSSLTSRGKETQYF. V is TRBV11-2 and J is TRBJ2-5; a weak D match, TRBD2 (6 bases). Trimming removed 4 bases from V and 3 bases from J, with 18 bases in between. The CDR3 spans 16 residues. CDR1 SGHAT and CDR2 FQNNGV come from the germline V gene.

The chain uses TRBV27 and TRBJ2-5; the match to TRBD1 covers 7 bases. The CDR3 totals 15 residues. The V segment lost 4 bases and the J segment 5 bases; nucleotides outside the gene matches: 10. Germline CDR1 and CDR2: MNHEY and SMNVEV (reference sequence). CDR3 bases: TGTGCCAGCAGTTCTAACAGGGGAATAAGTGAGACCCAGTACTTC. Translation: CASSSNRGISETQYF.

This clone was detected once. The chain has TRBV29-1 and TRBJ2-5, with 11 bases matching TRBD1. The CDR3 totals 14 residues. CDR1 and CDR2 (germline): SQVTM, ANQGSEA. The J segment lost 5 bases and the V segment lost 0 bases, leaving 2 bases of the junction unmatched. CDR3 nucleotides: TGCAGCGTTGAAGAGGGACAGGGGGGGGAGACCCAGTACTTC. It yields the protein CSVEEGQGGETQYF.

The chain has TRBV19 and TRBJ1-5, with D hard to call. The CDR3 is 15 residues long. Germline values: CDR1 LNHDA, CDR2 SQIVND (reference sequence). Trimming took off 1 base at V and 2 bases at J, with 9 bases between the two ends. In DNA form, the CDR3 reads TGTGCCAGTAGTATAGTGAAAGAGGGCAATCAGCCCCAGCATTTT. Its protein product is CASSIVKEGNQPQHF. Full variable domain (rest looked up from reference TRBV19 and TRBJ1-5): DGGITQSPKYLFRKEGQNVTLSCEQNLNHDAMYWYRQDPGQGLRLIYYSQIVNDFQKGDIAEGYSVSREKKESFPLTVTSAQKNPTAFYLCASSIVKEGNQPQHFGDGTRLSIL.

The gene calls are TRBV5-4 and TRBJ1-6; a weak D match, TRBD1 (5 bases). This CDR3 is 17 amino acids long. Trimming stripped 4 bases from V and 9 bases from J, with 23 bases between. Germline loops: CDR1 SGHNT, CDR2 YYREEE (reference sequence). Here the CDR3 DNA reads TGTGCCAGCAGCCGCCCGGAGGGGAGGGAGGGAACTTCACCCCTCCACTTT. This translates into CASSRPEGREGTSPLHF.

This chain connects TRBV7-9 to TRBJ2-3; a weak D match, TRBD1 (5 bases). Germline V gene lookup returns CDR1 SEHNR and CDR2 FQNEAQ (reference sequence). This CDR3 is built from 11 residues. The V end was cut by 3 bases, the J end by 8 bases, with 6 bases between. For the CDR3, the DNA is TGTGCCAGCAGCTTCCAGGGTACGCAGTATTTT. Its protein is CASSFQGTQYF.

In this sample, this clone turned up once. The V and J genes are TRBV5-1 and TRBJ1-5; tentative D call: TRBD1 (6 bases). Trimming pared 5 bases from V and 0 bases from J, leaving 18 bases between. The CDR3 loop spans 17 amino acids. Per the germline V gene, CDR1 is SGHRS and CDR2 is YFSETQ. CDR3 nucleotide sequence: TGCGCCAGCAGTCTGATAGGGGGACACTATAGCAATCAGCCCCAGCATTTT. The encoded protein is CASSLIGGHYSNQPQHF.

The chain recombines TRBV7-3 with TRBJ1-2; D not resolved. CDR3 length: 15 amino acids. Trimming left V 0 bases short and J 6 bases short, with 14 bases between. From germline, CDR1 is SGHTA and CDR2 FQGTGA. The CDR3 loop is CASSLTGRSADGYTF. CDR3 sequence (DNA): TGTGCCAGCAGCTTAACGGGGAGGTCCGCAGATGGCTACACCTTC.

This clone showed up just once. The rearrangement links TRBV29-1 to TRBJ1-2; 7 bases agree with TRBD1. After removal of 6 bases from V and 4 bases from J, the junction contained 11 bases not matched to a gene. This CDR3 is built from 14 residues. The germline CDR1 and CDR2 sequences are SQVTM and ANQGSEA. The CDR3 loop is CSVSGDRSSYGYTF. For the CDR3, the DNA is TGCAGCGTGAGTGGGGACAGAAGTTCCTATGGCTACACCTTC.

Only one count was recorded for this clone. The V call is TRBV5-6, the J call TRBJ2-7; 7 bases are shared with TRBD2. Germline V CDR1 and CDR2: SGHDT, YYEEEE. Losses at the gene ends were 0 bases for V and 4 bases for J; bases not matched to a gene: 10. The CDR3 consists of 16 residues. The CDR3, as DNA: TGTGCCAGCAGCTTGGCTCGTGGGGGGGGGTTTTACGAGCAGTACTTC. This encodes CASSLARGGGFYEQYF.